This TCR beta chain was recovered during a study of blood T cell repertoires in COVID-19. Germline assignment: CDR1 SGHDT and CDR2 YYEEEE. The CDR3 is 18 residues long. V was pared by 4 bases and J by 6 bases, with 18 bases of the junction left unmatched. This clone was observed a few times. This table comes from immunoSEQ multiplex PCR, and its TCRdb copy is limited to in-frame clones, with some not included. The data hold around 190,000 clones, with 76% observed a single time. The receptor's source is a woman aged 50 to 60 with active or convalescent COVID-19. J is TRBJ2-1 and V is TRBV5-6, with 8 bases fitting TRBD2. The sample consisted of peripheral blood. The CDR3 nucleotides are TGTGCCAGCAGCCCGGCAACGGCGGGGGGCCCTCGGGGCAATGAGCAGTTCTTC. This codes for CASSPATAGGPRGNEQFF.